Listed below are T cell receptor beta chains from one sample, sequenced in a study of OX40 agonist ivuxolimab in advanced cancers. Clones were sequenced by immunoSEQ multiplex PCR, and TCRdb holds only the in-frame ones, with some missing. The sample gives approximately 21,000 clones, about 80% of which show up once; over 25% is in the top ten. Source: CD4+ or CD8+ T cells sorted from blood, taken in a trial of the OX40 agonist ivuxolimab. Source of these receptors: an adult with an advanced solid tumor such as melanoma, head and neck, liver or kidney cancer. CDR3s include the opening cysteine and the closing phenylalanine or tryptophan. Fields, in order: CDR3 protein, CDR3 DNA, J gene, V gene, clone size, D gene. A D gene is named only where the DNA matches it firmly. Not all rows give a size; the values are once, few, many and, for expanded clones, a class.

CDR3 protein: CASGLAGGAADTQYF; CDR3 DNA: TGTGCCTCAGGACTAGCGGGGGGCGCGGCAGATACGCAGTATTTT; J gene: TRBJ2-3; V gene: TRBV10-3; clone size: NA; D gene: TRBD2
CDR3 protein: CASSLTRGGETQYF; CDR3 DNA: TGTGCCAGCAGTTTGACCCGAGGGGGAGAGACCCAGTACTTC; J gene: TRBJ2-5; V gene: TRBV6-6; clone size: NA; D gene: NA
CDR3 protein: CASRDRGTYEQYF; CDR3 DNA: TGTGCCAGCCGGGACAGGGGTACCTACGAGCAGTACTTC; J gene: TRBJ2-7; V gene: TRBV19; clone size: few; D gene: TRBD1
CDR3 protein: CSVPPWGSNTEAFF; CDR3 DNA: TGCAGCGTCCCCCCCTGGGGTTCGAACACTGAAGCTTTCTTT; J gene: TRBJ1-1; V gene: TRBV29-1; clone size: NA; D gene: NA
CDR3 protein: CASSPPWGALSYEQYF; CDR3 DNA: TGTGCCAGCTCACCACCGTGGGGGGCCCTCTCCTACGAGCAGTACTTC; J gene: TRBJ2-7; V gene: TRBV18; clone size: NA; D gene: NA
CDR3 protein: CASSYPRTGELFF; CDR3 DNA: TGTGCCAGCAGTTATCCGAGAACCGGGGAGCTGTTTTTT; J gene: TRBJ2-2; V gene: TRBV6-6; clone size: NA; D gene: NA
CDR3 protein: CASTGQGRIRTQYF; CDR3 DNA: TGTGCCAGCACCGGACAGGGGCGAATTCGGACCCAGTACTTC; J gene: TRBJ2-5; V gene: TRBV28; clone size: NA; D gene: TRBD1
CDR3 protein: CATSRRQGAYNEQFF; CDR3 DNA: TGTGCCACCAGCAGAAGGCAGGGTGCCTACAATGAGCAGTTCTTC; J gene: TRBJ2-1; V gene: TRBV15; clone size: NA; D gene: NA
CDR3 protein: CASSPGQEYNQPQHF; CDR3 DNA: TGTGCCAGTTCCCCGGGACAGGAGTACAATCAGCCCCAGCATTTT; J gene: TRBJ1-5; V gene: TRBV28; clone size: NA; D gene: TRBD1
CDR3 protein: CASSTRGGDTQYF; CDR3 DNA: TGTGCCAGCAGCACTAGGGGCGGAGATACGCAGTATTTT; J gene: TRBJ2-3; V gene: TRBV5-4; clone size: NA; D gene: NA
CDR3 protein: CASGTTVNTEAFF; CDR3 DNA: TGTGCCAGCGGCACGACTGTGAACACTGAAGCTTTCTTT; J gene: TRBJ1-1; V gene: TRBV7-9; clone size: NA; D gene: NA
CDR3 protein: CASRTPGTPYEQYF; CDR3 DNA: TGTGCCAGCAGGACCCCTGGGACCCCCTACGAGCAGTACTTC; J gene: TRBJ2-7; V gene: TRBV28; clone size: once; D gene: NA
CDR3 protein: CASSLALPSSEAFF; CDR3 DNA: TGTGCCAGCAGCTTAGCGCTTCCGAGTTCTGAAGCTTTCTTT; J gene: TRBJ1-1; V gene: TRBV7-9; clone size: NA; D gene: NA
CDR3 protein: CASSWWEETQYF; CDR3 DNA: TGTGCCAGCAGCTGGTGGGAAGAGACCCAGTACTTC; J gene: TRBJ2-5; V gene: TRBV5-4; clone size: NA; D gene: NA
CDR3 protein: CASSHLGSYNEQFF; CDR3 DNA: TGTGCCAGTAGCCACCTAGGTTCCTACAATGAGCAGTTCTTC; J gene: TRBJ2-1; V gene: TRBV19; clone size: large; D gene: NA
CDR3 protein: CASSIWGPGNYQPQHF; CDR3 DNA: TGTGCCAGTAGTATTTGGGGCCCAGGTAACTATCAGCCCCAGCATTTT; J gene: TRBJ1-5; V gene: TRBV19; clone size: NA; D gene: NA
CDR3 protein: CASSVAERGQAFF; CDR3 DNA: TGTGCCAGCAGTGTTGCCGAGCGTGGGCAAGCTTTCTTT; J gene: TRBJ1-1; V gene: TRBV2; clone size: NA; D gene: NA
CDR3 protein: CASSLETGTNEKLFF; CDR3 DNA: TGCGCCAGCAGCTTGGAGACAGGGACTAATGAAAAACTGTTTTTT; J gene: TRBJ1-4; V gene: TRBV5-1; clone size: NA; D gene: TRBD1
CDR3 protein: CASRPVNSGANVLTF; CDR3 DNA: TGTGCCAGTAGGCCCGTCAACTCTGGGGCCAACGTCCTGACTTTC; J gene: TRBJ2-6; V gene: TRBV19; clone size: NA; D gene: NA
CDR3 protein: CASRSDRVRTYEQYF; CDR3 DNA: TGTGCCAGCAGATCAGACAGGGTACGGACCTACGAGCAGTACTTC; J gene: TRBJ2-7; V gene: TRBV7-9; clone size: NA; D gene: TRBD1
CDR3 protein: CASSLLTVTGVQYF; CDR3 DNA: TGTGCCAGCAGTCTTCTAACAGTCACAGGGGTGCAGTACTTC; J gene: TRBJ2-7; V gene: TRBV28; clone size: NA; D gene: TRBD1
CDR3 protein: CSVDGLAAGATDTQYF; CDR3 DNA: TGCAGCGTCGATGGACTAGCGGCTGGGGCCACAGATACGCAGTATTTT; J gene: TRBJ2-3; V gene: TRBV29-1; clone size: NA; D gene: TRBD2